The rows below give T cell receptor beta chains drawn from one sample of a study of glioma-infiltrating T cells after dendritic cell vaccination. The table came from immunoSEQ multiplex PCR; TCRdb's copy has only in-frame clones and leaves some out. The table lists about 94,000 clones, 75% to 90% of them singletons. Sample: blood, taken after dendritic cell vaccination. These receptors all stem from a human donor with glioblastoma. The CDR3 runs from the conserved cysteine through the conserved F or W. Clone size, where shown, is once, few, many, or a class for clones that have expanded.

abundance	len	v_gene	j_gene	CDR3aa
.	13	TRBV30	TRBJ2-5	CAWRRTIAETQYF
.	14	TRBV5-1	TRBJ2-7	CASSLGTGIYEQYF
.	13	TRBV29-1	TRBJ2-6	CSVATSGANVLTF
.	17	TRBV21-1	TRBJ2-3	CASSRRAGQGSWDTQYF
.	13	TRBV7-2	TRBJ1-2	CASSLGGVGGYTF
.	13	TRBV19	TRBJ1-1	CASSLYLNTEAFF
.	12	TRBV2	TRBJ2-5	CASKRGPETQYF
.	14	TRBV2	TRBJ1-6	CASSGGQANSPLHF
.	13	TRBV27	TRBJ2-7	CASSFGLAYEQYF
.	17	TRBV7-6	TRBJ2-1	CASSAWTSGSSYNEQFF
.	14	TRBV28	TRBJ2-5	CASSSPPMNSEQYF
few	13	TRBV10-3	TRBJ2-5	CAISEFEAETQYF
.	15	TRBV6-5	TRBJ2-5	CASSYTGGRQETQYF
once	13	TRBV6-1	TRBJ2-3	CASSARGADTQYF
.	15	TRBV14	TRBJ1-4	CASSHWDRGGEKLFF
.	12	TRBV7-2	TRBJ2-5	CASRGLQETQYF
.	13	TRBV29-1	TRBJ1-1	CSVGPGKRTEAFF
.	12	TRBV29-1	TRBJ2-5	CSVLPEQETQYF
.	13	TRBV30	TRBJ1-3	CAWTRGPGNTIYF
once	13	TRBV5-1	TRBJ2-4	CASSLDRKNIQYF
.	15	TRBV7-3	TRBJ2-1	CASSSPGSSYNEQFF
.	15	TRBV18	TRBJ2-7	CASSPYGTGLYEQYF
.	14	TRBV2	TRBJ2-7	CASSGLASSYEQYF
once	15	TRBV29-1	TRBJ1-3	CSVEDQADRRNTIYF
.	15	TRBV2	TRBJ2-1	CASNPSGNSYNEQFF
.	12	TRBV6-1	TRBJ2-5	CASTSKGQTQYF
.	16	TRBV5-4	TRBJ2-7	CASSLGLAGGPDEQYF